The next 7 T cell receptor beta chains were all read from a single sample in a study of CD8+ T cells in alopecia areata listed by TCRdb under 2018. Library method: the immunoSEQ multiplex PCR assay. RNA was extracted from all samples and reverse transcribed into cDNA, which served as template for TCR sequencing. TCRdb obtained this table from immuneACCESS and retained in-frame rearrangements with V and J assigned. These tables miss some clones; where compared with another copy, unresolved V genes account for less than half of the shortfall, and the remainder is unexplained. Recorded for this sample are around 140,000 clones; approximately 45% of them occurred a single time. The ten largest clones capture around 6.8% of the sample. The sequenced sample consisted of CD4+ T cells sorted from blood. Every receptor here comes from a human donor with alopecia areata.

This clone was detected a few times. The gene calls are TRBV5-1 and TRBJ2-7, with a possible D match to TRBD1 (5 bases). Trimming cost V 0 bases and J 6 bases, with 7 bases left between them. This CDR3 comprises 12 residues. The V gene's germline CDR1 is SGHRS and CDR2 YFSETQ. The CDR3 sequence is CASSLEGAEQYF. CDR3 DNA sequence: TGCGCCAGCAGCTTGGAAGGGGCCGAGCAGTACTTC.

This clone has a handful of counts. The chain joins TRBV7-9 to TRBJ2-1, with 8 bases that match TRBD2. The CDR3 is 18 amino acids. V was pared by 6 bases and J by 0 bases, with 13 bases of the junction left unmatched. In germline, CDR1 is SEHNR, CDR2 FQNEAQ (reference sequence). The DNA of the CDR3 is TGTGCCAGCAGTGGGGCTAGCGGGTCTACCATCTCCTACAATGAGCAGTTCTTC. Translated: CASSGASGSTISYNEQFF.

This clone has only a few counts. The chain combines TRBV5-1 with TRBJ2-3, with 9 bases matching TRBD2. The germline gives CDR1 SGHRS, CDR2 YFSETQ. V dropped 0 bases and J dropped 6; count of bases not matched to a gene: 17. CDR3 length: 19 residues. The CDR3 protein is CASSLALRGGRAFGDTQYF. CDR3 nucleotides: TGCGCCAGCAGCTTGGCCCTAAGGGGCGGGAGGGCCTTCGGTGATACGCAGTATTTT. Based on the CDR3 plus reference TRBV5-1 and TRBJ2-3, the full variable domain is KAGVTQTPRYLIKTRGQQVTLSCSPISGHRSVSWYQQTPGQGLQFLFEYFSETQRNKGNFPGRFSGRQFSNSRSEMNVSTLELGDSALYLCASSLALRGGRAFGDTQYFGPGTRLTVL.

This rearrangement joins TRBV27 to TRBJ2-6; D gene uncertain. There are 15 residues in the CDR3. Trimming stripped 8 bases from V and 0 bases from J, with 11 bases between. Germline-derived CDR1 and CDR2 are MNHEY and SMNVEV (reference sequence). Written as DNA, the CDR3 is TGTGCCAGCGCATTGGGAACCTCTGGGGCCAACGTCCTGACTTTC. It yields the protein CASALGTSGANVLTF.

The rearrangement joins TRBV29-1 to TRBJ2-1; 13 bases align to TRBD2. Germline V gene sequence: CDR1 SQVTM, CDR2 ANQGSEA. Unmatched junction bases numbered 8, after V lost 8 bases and J lost 7 bases. The CDR3 is 14 residues long. The CDR3 region has the DNA TGCAGCACCGGGACTAGCGGGGATTGGAATGAGCAGTTCTTC. Translation gives CSTGTSGDWNEQFF.

The J gene is TRBJ1-2, the V gene TRBV7-9, with no clear D. Germline V CDR1 and CDR2: SEHNR, FQNEAQ (reference sequence). The CDR3 is 12 amino acids. V was pared by 3 bases and J by 6 bases, with 8 bases between. The DNA for the CDR3 is TGTGCCAGCAGCTTCAGTAATCATGGCTACACCTTC. Translation gives CASSFSNHGYTF.

J is TRBJ1-1 and V is TRBV6-5, with D uncertain. Trimming took 6 bases from V and 3 from J, leaving 11 bases between them. The CDR3 is made up of 13 amino acids. Germline V gene data show CDR1 as MNHEY and CDR2 as SVGAGI. This chain's CDR3 is CASRYRDYTEAFF. The CDR3 DNA sequence: TGTGCCAGCAGGTACCGGGATTACACTGAAGCTTTCTTT.